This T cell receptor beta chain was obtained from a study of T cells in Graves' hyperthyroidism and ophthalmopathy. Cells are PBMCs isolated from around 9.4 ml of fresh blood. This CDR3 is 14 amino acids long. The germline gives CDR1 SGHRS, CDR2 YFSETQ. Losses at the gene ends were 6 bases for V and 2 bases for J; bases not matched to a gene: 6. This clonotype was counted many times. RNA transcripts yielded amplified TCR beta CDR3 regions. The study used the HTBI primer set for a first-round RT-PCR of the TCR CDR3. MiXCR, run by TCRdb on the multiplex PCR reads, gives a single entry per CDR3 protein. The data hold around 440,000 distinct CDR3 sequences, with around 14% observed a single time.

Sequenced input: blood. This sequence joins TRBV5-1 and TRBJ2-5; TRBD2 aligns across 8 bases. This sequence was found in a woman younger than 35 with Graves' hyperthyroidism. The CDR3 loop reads CASMETSAQETQYF. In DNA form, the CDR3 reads TGCGCCAGCATGGAGACTAGCGCACAAGAGACCCAGTACTTC.